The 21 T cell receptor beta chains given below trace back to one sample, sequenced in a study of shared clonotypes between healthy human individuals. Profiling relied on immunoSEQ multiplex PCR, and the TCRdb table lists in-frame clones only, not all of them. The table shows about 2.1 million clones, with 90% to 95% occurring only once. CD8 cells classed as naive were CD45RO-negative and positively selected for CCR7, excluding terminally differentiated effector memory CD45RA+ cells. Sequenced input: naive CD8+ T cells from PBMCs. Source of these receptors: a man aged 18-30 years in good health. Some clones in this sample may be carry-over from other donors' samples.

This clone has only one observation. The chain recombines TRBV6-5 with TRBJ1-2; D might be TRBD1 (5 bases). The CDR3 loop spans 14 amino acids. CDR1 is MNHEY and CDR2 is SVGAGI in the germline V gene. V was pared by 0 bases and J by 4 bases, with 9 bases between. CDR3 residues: CASSYSGTPYGYTF. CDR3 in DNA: TGTGCCAGCAGTTACTCTGGGACCCCCTATGGCTACACCTTC.

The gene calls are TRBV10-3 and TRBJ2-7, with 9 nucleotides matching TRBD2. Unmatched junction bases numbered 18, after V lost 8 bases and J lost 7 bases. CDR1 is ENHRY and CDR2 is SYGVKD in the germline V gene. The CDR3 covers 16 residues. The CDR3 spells CAIRTTSSGTLKEQYF. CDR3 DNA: TGTGCCATCCGTACAACCTCTAGCGGGACGTTAAAAGAGCAGTACTTC.

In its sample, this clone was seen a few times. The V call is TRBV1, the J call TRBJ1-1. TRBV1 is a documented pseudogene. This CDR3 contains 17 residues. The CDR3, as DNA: TGCACCAGCAGTCCGCCGGGGGGAAGGACAATGAACACTGAAGCTTTCTTT. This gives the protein CTSSPPGGRTMNTEAFF.

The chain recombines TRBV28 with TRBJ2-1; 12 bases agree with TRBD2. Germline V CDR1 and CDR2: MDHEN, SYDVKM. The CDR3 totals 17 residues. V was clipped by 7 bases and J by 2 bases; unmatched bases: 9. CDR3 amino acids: CASTKGTSGYTYNEQFF. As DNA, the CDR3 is TGTGCCAGCACCAAAGGGACTAGCGGGTACACCTACAATGAGCAGTTCTTC.

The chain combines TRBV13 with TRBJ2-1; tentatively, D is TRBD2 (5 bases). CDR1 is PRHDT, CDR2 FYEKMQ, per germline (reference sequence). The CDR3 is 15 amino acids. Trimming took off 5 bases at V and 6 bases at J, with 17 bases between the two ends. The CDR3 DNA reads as TGTGCCAGCAGCCCCCGGGGATGGCCGGGCAATGAGCAGTTCTTC. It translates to CASSPRGWPGNEQFF. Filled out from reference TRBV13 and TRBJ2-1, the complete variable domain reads AAGVIQSPRHLIKEKRETATLKCYPIPRHDTVYWYQQGPGQDPQFLISFYEKMQSDKGSIPDRFSAQQFSDYHSELNMSSLELGDSALYFCASSPRGWPGNEQFFGPGTRLTVL.

CDR3 in amino acids: CASSQDELRSGDEQFF. CDR3 sequence (DNA): TGCGCCAGCAGCCAAGATGAACTAAGGAGCGGGGATGAGCAGTTCTTC. The J gene is TRBJ2-1, the V gene TRBV4-3; 7 nucleotides match TRBD2. V lost 0 bases to trimming and J lost 8 bases; unmatched junction nucleotides: 10. CDR1 is LGHNA, CDR2 YSLEER, per germline. The CDR3 has 16 amino acids.

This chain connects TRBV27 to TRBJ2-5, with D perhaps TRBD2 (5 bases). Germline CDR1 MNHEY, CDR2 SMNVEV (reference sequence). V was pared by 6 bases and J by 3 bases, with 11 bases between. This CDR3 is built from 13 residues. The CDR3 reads CASSYGLEETQYF. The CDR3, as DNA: TGTGCCAGCAGCTACGGACTGGAAGAGACCCAGTACTTC.

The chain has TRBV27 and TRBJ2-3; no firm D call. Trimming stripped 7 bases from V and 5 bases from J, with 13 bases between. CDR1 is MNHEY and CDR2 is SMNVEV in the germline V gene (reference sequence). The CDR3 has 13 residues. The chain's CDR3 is CASTFLGQDTQYF. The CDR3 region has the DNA TGTGCCAGCACCTTTTTGGGCCAAGATACGCAGTATTTT.

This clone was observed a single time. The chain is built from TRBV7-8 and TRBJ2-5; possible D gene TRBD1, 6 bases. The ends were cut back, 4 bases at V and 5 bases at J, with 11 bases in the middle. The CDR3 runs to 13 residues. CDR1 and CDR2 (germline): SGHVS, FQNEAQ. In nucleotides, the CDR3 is TGTGCCAGCAGCTCTTACAGGGTGGAGACCCAGTACTTC. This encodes CASSSYRVETQYF.

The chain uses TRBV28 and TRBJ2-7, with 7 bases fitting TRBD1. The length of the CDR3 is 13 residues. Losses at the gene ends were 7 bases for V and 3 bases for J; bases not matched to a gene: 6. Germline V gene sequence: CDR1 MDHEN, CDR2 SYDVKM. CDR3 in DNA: TGTGCCAGCACTATGACAGGGATCTACGAGCAGTACTTC. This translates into CASTMTGIYEQYF.

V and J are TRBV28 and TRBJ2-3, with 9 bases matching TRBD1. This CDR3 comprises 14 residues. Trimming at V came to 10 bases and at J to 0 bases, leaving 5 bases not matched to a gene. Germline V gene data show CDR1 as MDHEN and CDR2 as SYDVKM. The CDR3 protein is CATRTGASTDTQYF. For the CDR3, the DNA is TGTGCCACCAGGACAGGGGCTAGCACAGATACGCAGTATTTT.

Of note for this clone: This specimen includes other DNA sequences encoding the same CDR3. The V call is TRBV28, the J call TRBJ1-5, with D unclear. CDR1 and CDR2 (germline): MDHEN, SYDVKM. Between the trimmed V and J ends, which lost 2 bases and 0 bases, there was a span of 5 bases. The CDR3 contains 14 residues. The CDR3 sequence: CASSLRVSNQPQHF. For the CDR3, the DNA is TGTGCCAGCAGTTTACGGGTTAGCAATCAGCCCCAGCATTTT.

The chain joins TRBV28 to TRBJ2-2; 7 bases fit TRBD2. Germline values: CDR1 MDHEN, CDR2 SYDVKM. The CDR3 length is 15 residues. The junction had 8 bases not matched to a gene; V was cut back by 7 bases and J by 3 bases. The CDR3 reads CASTWERGYTGELFF. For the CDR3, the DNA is TGTGCCAGCACCTGGGAGCGGGGTTACACCGGGGAGCTGTTTTTT.

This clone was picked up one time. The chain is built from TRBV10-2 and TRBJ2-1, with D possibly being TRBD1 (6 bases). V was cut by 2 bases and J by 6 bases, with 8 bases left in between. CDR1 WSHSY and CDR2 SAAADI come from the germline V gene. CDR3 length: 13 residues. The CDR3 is CASSETGFNEQFF. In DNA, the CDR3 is TGCGCCAGCAGTGAGACAGGGTTCAATGAGCAGTTCTTC.

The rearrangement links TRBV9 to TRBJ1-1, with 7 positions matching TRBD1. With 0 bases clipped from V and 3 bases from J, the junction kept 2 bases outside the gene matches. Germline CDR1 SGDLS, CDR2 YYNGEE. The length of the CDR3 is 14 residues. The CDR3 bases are TGTGCCAGCAGCGTAGACAGGGGATACACTGAAGCTTTCTTT. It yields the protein CASSVDRGYTEAFF.

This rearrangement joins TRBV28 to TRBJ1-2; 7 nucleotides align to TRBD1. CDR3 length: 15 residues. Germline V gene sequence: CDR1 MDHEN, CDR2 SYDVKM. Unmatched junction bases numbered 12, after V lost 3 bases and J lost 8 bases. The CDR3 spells CASSFHGTASGGYTF. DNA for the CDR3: TGTGCCAGCAGTTTCCATGGGACAGCGAGTGGAGGCTACACCTTC.

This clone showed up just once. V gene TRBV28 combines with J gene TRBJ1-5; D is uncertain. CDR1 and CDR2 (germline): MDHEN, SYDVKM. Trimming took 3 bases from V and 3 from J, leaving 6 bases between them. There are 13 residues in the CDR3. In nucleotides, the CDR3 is TGTGCCAGCAGTTTGACCTTCAATCAGCCCCAGCATTTT. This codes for CASSLTFNQPQHF.

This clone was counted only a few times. In DNA form, the CDR3 reads TGCGCCGCAGCGGGGGCCGGATGGACTGAAGCTTTCTTT. Translated, it gives CAAAGAGWTEAFF. The chain recombines TRBV10-2 with TRBJ1-1, with a possible D match to TRBD1 (6 bases). V lost 11 bases, J lost 5 bases, and 18 bases lay in between. The germline CDR1 and CDR2 sequences are WSHSY and SAAADI. The CDR3 is 13 amino acids.

Here the CDR3 reads CASRGGSFEAFF. CDR3 bases: TGTGCCAGTCGGGGCGGGTCCTTTGAAGCTTTCTTT. The chain employs TRBV11-2 and TRBJ1-1; possible D gene TRBD1, 5 bases. Trimming pared 9 bases from V and 7 bases from J, leaving 15 bases between. The CDR3 has 12 residues. Germline-derived CDR1 and CDR2 are SGHAT and FQNNGV. The whole variable domain, filled in from reference TRBV11-2 and TRBJ1-1, reads EAGVAQSPRYKIIEKRQSVAFWCNPISGHATLYWYQQILGQGPKLLIQFQNNGVVDDSQLPKDRFSAERLKGVDSTLKIQPAKLEDSAVYLCASRGGSFEAFFGQGTRLTVV.

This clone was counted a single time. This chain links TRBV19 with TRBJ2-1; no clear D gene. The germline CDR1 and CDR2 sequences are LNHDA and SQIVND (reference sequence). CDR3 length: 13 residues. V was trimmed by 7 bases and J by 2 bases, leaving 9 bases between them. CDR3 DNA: TGTGCCAGTACACGCGCCCCCTACAATGAGCAGTTCTTC. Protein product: CASTRAPYNEQFF.

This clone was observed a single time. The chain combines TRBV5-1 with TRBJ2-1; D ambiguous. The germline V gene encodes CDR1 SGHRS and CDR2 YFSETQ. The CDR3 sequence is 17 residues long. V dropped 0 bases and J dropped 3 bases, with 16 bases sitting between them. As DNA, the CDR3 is TGCGCCAGCAGCTTGGCCTCAAAGGGTGGGAACTACAATGAGCAGTTCTTC. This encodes CASSLASKGGNYNEQFF.